This T cell receptor (beta chain) was sequenced for a study of radiotherapy plus CTLA-4 blockade in lung cancer. The study's findings and limits: Interferon-beta and early blood T cell clone dynamics reportedly predicted response best.

Repertoires were generated with immunoSEQ multiplex PCR, while TCRdb's copy carries only in-frame clones and drops some. The sample contains approximately 60,000 clones, 60% to 80% of which appear only once. Deletions cut 3 bases from V and 4 bases from J, with 9 bases between. Germline V gene sequence: CDR1 MDHEN, CDR2 SYDVKM. The CDR3 loop spans 13 amino acids. As regards this clone: Its specificity is not known.

Focal radiation plus CTLA-4 blockade with ipilimumab was given to patients with chemo-refractory metastatic non-small-cell lung cancer. The TCR comes from a human donor with non-small cell lung cancer who had a complete response to radiotherapy plus ipilimumab. Sequenced material: peripheral blood, taken from a patient treated with radiotherapy plus ipilimumab. The chain combines TRBV28 with TRBJ2-5; D remains unclear. This CDR3 reads CASSLGMRETQYF. For the CDR3, the DNA is TGTGCCAGCAGTTTGGGGATGAGAGAGACCCAGTACTTC.